The clone carrying this T cell receptor beta chain was detected a few times. Time point specified: blood at routine non-recurrence follow-up after resection. No cells were sorted before sequencing. The whole RNA sequenced was extracted from tumor, nontumor lung or frozen PBMC. Each TCR cDNA molecule carried a unique molecular identifier. In TCRdb, the 5' RACE reads were re-called with MiXCR into one record per CDR3 protein. This table has roughly 120,000 distinct CDR3 sequences, roughly an eighth appearing once. The source of the sample is a study of spatial heterogeneity in lung cancer. Study details: As counted in raw reads, each unique TCR and UMI combination appeared more than ten times on average.

Germline trimming cut 4 bases from V and 4 bases from J; bases unmatched to any gene: 8. Germline CDR1 and CDR2: MGHRA and YSYEKL. The CDR3 consists of 15 residues. Sequenced here: PBMCs, sampled at follow-up. The chain recombines TRBV4-1 with TRBJ1-1, with 8 bases identical to TRBD1. The source is a male donor with early-stage non-small cell lung cancer. The CDR3 DNA sequence: TGCGCCAGCAGCCGCCCGGACAGGGCGAGCACTGAAGCTTTCTTT. Encoded protein: CASSRPDRASTEAFF.